These T cell receptor beta chains were read from a single sample in a study of cytomegalovirus exposure and HLA in healthy donors. The repertoire was sequenced with immunoSEQ multiplex PCR; TCRdb's copy has only in-frame clones and lacks some. This table holds some 120,000 clones, 70% to 85% found once. Sequenced: PBMCs. These receptors all come from a woman in her forties in good health and CMV-seropositive. Both conserved end residues are part of each CDR3. The D gene is left open where the match is weak. Not every row has a clone size; where given, it reads once, few, many or a size class.

cdr3_length: 13
d_call: TRBD1
v_call: TRBV11-2
clone_size: .
j_call: TRBJ2-5
cdr3_aa: CASRRDRAETQYF
cdr3_nt: TGTGCCAGCCGCAGGGACAGAGCGGAGACCCAGTACTTC

cdr3_length: 16
d_call: TRBD2
v_call: TRBV5-1
clone_size: .
j_call: TRBJ2-1
cdr3_aa: CASSLGSGRGYNEQFF
cdr3_nt: TGCGCCAGCAGCTTGGGTAGCGGGAGGGGTTACAATGAGCAGTTCTTC

cdr3_length: 15
d_call: TRBD1
v_call: TRBV19
clone_size: .
j_call: TRBJ2-7
cdr3_aa: CASSNTRDRVNEQYF
cdr3_nt: TGTGCCAGTAGCAATACCCGGGACAGGGTCAACGAGCAGTACTTC

cdr3_length: 14
d_call: .
v_call: TRBV5-6
clone_size: .
j_call: TRBJ1-5
cdr3_aa: CASSLGGSNQPQHF
cdr3_nt: TGTGCCAGCAGCTTGGGGGGCTCTAATCAGCCCCAGCATTTT

cdr3_length: 12
d_call: .
v_call: TRBV29-1
clone_size: .
j_call: TRBJ1-6
cdr3_aa: CSAGEFGSPLHF
cdr3_nt: TGCAGCGCGGGGGAGTTTGGTTCACCCCTCCACTTT

cdr3_length: 14
d_call: .
v_call: TRBV6-5
clone_size: few
j_call: TRBJ2-6
cdr3_aa: CASSAGFGANVLTF
cdr3_nt: TGTGCCAGCAGTGCGGGCTTCGGGGCCAACGTCCTGACTTTC

cdr3_length: 11
d_call: .
v_call: TRBV28
clone_size: .
j_call: TRBJ2-7
cdr3_aa: CASSYYYEQYF
cdr3_nt: TGTGCCAGCAGTTACTACTACGAGCAGTACTTC

cdr3_length: 15
d_call: .
v_call: TRBV21-1
clone_size: few
j_call: TRBJ2-7
cdr3_aa: CASSRRSDRGNEQYF
cdr3_nt: TGTGCCAGCAGCAGGAGGTCGGACAGGGGAAACGAGCAGTACTTC

cdr3_length: 11
d_call: .
v_call: TRBV15
clone_size: .
j_call: TRBJ2-7
cdr3_aa: CATSQGYEQYF
cdr3_nt: TGTGCCACCAGCCAGGGTTACGAGCAGTACTTC

cdr3_length: 16
d_call: .
v_call: TRBV28
clone_size: .
j_call: TRBJ2-7
cdr3_aa: CASSSYSGGTSNEQYF
cdr3_nt: TGTGCCAGCAGTTCCTACTCCGGGGGGACAAGCAACGAGCAGTACTTC

cdr3_length: 13
d_call: .
v_call: TRBV2
clone_size: .
j_call: TRBJ2-1
cdr3_aa: CASRNRELGEQFF
cdr3_nt: TGTGCCAGCAGGAACAGGGAATTGGGTGAGCAGTTCTTC

cdr3_length: 13
d_call: .
v_call: TRBV5-1
clone_size: few
j_call: TRBJ2-3
cdr3_aa: CASNSLVADTQYF
cdr3_nt: TGCGCCAGCAACTCCCTCGTTGCTGATACGCAGTATTTT

cdr3_length: 17
d_call: TRBD1
v_call: TRBV7-8
clone_size: .
j_call: TRBJ2-5
cdr3_aa: CASSRETGQANQETQYF
cdr3_nt: TGTGCCAGCAGCCGAGAAACGGGACAGGCCAACCAAGAGACCCAGTACTTC

cdr3_length: 14
d_call: TRBD1
v_call: TRBV7-6
clone_size: .
j_call: TRBJ1-1
cdr3_aa: CASSLGTGDTEAFF
cdr3_nt: TGTGCCAGCAGCTTAGGGACAGGCGACACTGAAGCTTTCTTT

cdr3_length: 21
d_call: TRBD1
v_call: TRBV23-1
clone_size: .
j_call: TRBJ2-6
cdr3_aa: CASSRRQGAGFGVSGANVLTF
cdr3_nt: TGCGCCAGCAGTCGCCGACAGGGGGCTGGTTTTGGAGTCTCTGGGGCCAACGTCCTGACTTTC

cdr3_length: 16
d_call: .
v_call: TRBV5-1
clone_size: .
j_call: TRBJ2-7
cdr3_aa: CASSLVLAGWTYEQYF
cdr3_nt: TGCGCCAGCAGCTTGGTATTGGCAGGGTGGACCTACGAGCAGTACTTC

cdr3_length: 14
d_call: TRBD1
v_call: TRBV2
clone_size: once
j_call: TRBJ1-5
cdr3_aa: CASALATGDQPQHF
cdr3_nt: TGTGCCAGCGCCTTGGCGACAGGGGATCAGCCCCAGCATTTT

cdr3_length: 13
d_call: .
v_call: TRBV5-1
clone_size: .
j_call: TRBJ1-1
cdr3_aa: CASSPSPGLEAFF
cdr3_nt: TGCGCCAGCAGCCCCTCGCCCGGACTGGAGGCTTTCTTT

cdr3_length: 17
d_call: .
v_call: TRBV29-1
clone_size: .
j_call: TRBJ1-2
cdr3_aa: CSVHRVRGIDGSYGYTF
cdr3_nt: TGCAGCGTCCACAGGGTGCGGGGGATCGACGGTAGCTATGGCTACACCTTC

cdr3_length: 14
d_call: TRBD1
v_call: TRBV6-5
clone_size: .
j_call: TRBJ2-1
cdr3_aa: CASSYLGQGGEQFF
cdr3_nt: TGTGCCAGCAGTTACCTGGGACAGGGAGGCGAGCAGTTCTTC

cdr3_length: 16
d_call: .
v_call: TRBV1
clone_size: once
j_call: TRBJ2-1
cdr3_aa: CTSSQDFRTRIREQFF
cdr3_nt: TGCACCAGCAGCCAAGATTTTAGGACTAGAATTCGTGAGCAGTTCTTC

cdr3_length: 14
d_call: TRBD2
v_call: TRBV30
clone_size: .
j_call: TRBJ2-7
cdr3_aa: CAWKLAGVSYEQYF
cdr3_nt: TGTGCCTGGAAACTAGCGGGAGTCTCCTACGAGCAGTACTTC

cdr3_length: 16
d_call: .
v_call: TRBV11-2
clone_size: few
j_call: TRBJ1-4
cdr3_aa: CASSPGDRLSNEKLFF
cdr3_nt: TGTGCCAGCAGCCCTGGAGACAGGCTGTCTAATGAAAAACTGTTTTTT

cdr3_length: 16
d_call: .
v_call: TRBV7-9
clone_size: .
j_call: TRBJ1-1
cdr3_aa: CASSSLRIPGPLEAFF
cdr3_nt: TGTGCCAGCAGCTCCTTGCGCATCCCAGGGCCCCTAGAAGCTTTCTTT

cdr3_length: 16
d_call: .
v_call: TRBV7-6
clone_size: .
j_call: TRBJ2-2
cdr3_aa: CASTQESIGVGGELFF
cdr3_nt: TGTGCCAGCACCCAGGAGAGCATCGGGGTTGGCGGGGAGCTGTTTTTT

cdr3_length: 14
d_call: .
v_call: TRBV9
clone_size: .
j_call: TRBJ1-3
cdr3_aa: CASSETGSGNTIYF
cdr3_nt: TGTGCCAGCAGCGAGACAGGTTCTGGAAACACCATATATTTT

cdr3_length: 13
d_call: .
v_call: TRBV28
clone_size: .
j_call: TRBJ1-2
cdr3_aa: CASSWGQGIGYTF
cdr3_nt: TGTGCCAGCAGTTGGGGACAAGGGATAGGCTACACCTTC

cdr3_length: 15
d_call: .
v_call: TRBV6-1
clone_size: .
j_call: TRBJ2-1
cdr3_aa: CASSERGSTYNEQFF
cdr3_nt: TGTGCCAGCAGTGAAAGGGGGTCGACCTACAATGAGCAGTTCTTC

cdr3_length: 11
d_call: .
v_call: TRBV11-2
clone_size: many
j_call: TRBJ2-7
cdr3_aa: CASSLGLEQYF
cdr3_nt: TGTGCCAGCAGCTTAGGACTCGAGCAGTACTTC

cdr3_length: 16
d_call: TRBD1
v_call: TRBV7-9
clone_size: .
j_call: TRBJ2-7
cdr3_aa: CASSPWGGTGPYEQYF
cdr3_nt: TGTGCCAGCAGCCCCTGGGGCGGGACAGGGCCCTACGAGCAGTACTTC

cdr3_length: 13
d_call: TRBD1
v_call: TRBV27
clone_size: .
j_call: TRBJ2-7
cdr3_aa: CASGRQGLYEQYF
cdr3_nt: TGTGCCAGCGGGCGACAGGGGCTCTACGAGCAGTACTTC

cdr3_length: 15
d_call: .
v_call: TRBV30
clone_size: .
j_call: TRBJ2-6
cdr3_aa: CAWKNKNPGANVLTF
cdr3_nt: TGTGCCTGGAAGAACAAGAATCCTGGGGCCAACGTCCTGACTTTC

cdr3_length: 16
d_call: TRBD2
v_call: TRBV4-1
clone_size: .
j_call: TRBJ2-7
cdr3_aa: CASSQGLAGVSYEQYF
cdr3_nt: TGCGCCAGCAGCCAGGGACTAGCGGGAGTATCCTACGAGCAGTACTTC

cdr3_length: 18
d_call: .
v_call: TRBV27
clone_size: once
j_call: TRBJ2-1
cdr3_aa: CASRRLAFGGKNNNEQFF
cdr3_nt: TGTGCCAGCAGACGTCTAGCTTTTGGCGGGAAAAACAACAATGAGCAGTTCTTC

cdr3_length: 14
d_call: TRBD1
v_call: TRBV7-2
clone_size: .
j_call: TRBJ2-7
cdr3_aa: CASTKDAGGGEQYF
cdr3_nt: TGTGCCAGCACGAAAGACGCAGGGGGCGGCGAGCAGTACTTC

cdr3_length: 14
d_call: .
v_call: TRBV2
clone_size: once
j_call: TRBJ1-1
cdr3_aa: CASSVLGPHTEAFF
cdr3_nt: TGTGCCAGCAGTGTTCTGGGGCCTCACACTGAAGCTTTCTTT

cdr3_length: 14
d_call: TRBD2
v_call: TRBV2
clone_size: few
j_call: TRBJ2-1
cdr3_aa: CASTLTSGAGEQFF
cdr3_nt: TGTGCCAGCACCCTGACTAGCGGTGCGGGTGAGCAGTTCTTC

cdr3_length: 14
d_call: .
v_call: TRBV2
clone_size: .
j_call: TRBJ1-1
cdr3_aa: CASSEGPGNTEAFF
cdr3_nt: TGTGCCAGCAGTGAAGGGCCGGGAAACACTGAAGCTTTCTTT

cdr3_length: 11
d_call: .
v_call: TRBV29-1
clone_size: few
j_call: TRBJ1-1
cdr3_aa: CSVGQNTEAFF
cdr3_nt: TGCAGCGTTGGACAGAACACTGAAGCTTTCTTT

cdr3_length: 15
d_call: .
v_call: TRBV28
clone_size: .
j_call: TRBJ2-1
cdr3_aa: CASSLSTRGNNEQFF
cdr3_nt: TGTGCCAGCAGTTTATCGACTAGAGGGAACAATGAGCAGTTCTTC

cdr3_length: 16
d_call: TRBD2
v_call: TRBV5-4
clone_size: .
j_call: TRBJ2-7
cdr3_aa: CASSLGGRSSTYEQYF
cdr3_nt: TGTGCCAGCAGCTTGGGCGGGAGAAGCAGCACCTACGAGCAGTACTTC

cdr3_length: 14
d_call: .
v_call: TRBV7-9
clone_size: .
j_call: TRBJ2-5
cdr3_aa: CASSPRLAGETQYF
cdr3_nt: TGTGCCAGCAGCCCTAGGCTAGCTGGGGAGACCCAGTACTTC

cdr3_length: 15
d_call: .
v_call: TRBV5-5
clone_size: .
j_call: TRBJ2-7
cdr3_aa: CASSGIGTPTYEQYF
cdr3_nt: TGTGCCAGCAGCGGGATCGGGACACCGACCTACGAGCAGTACTTC

cdr3_length: 19
d_call: .
v_call: TRBV4-1
clone_size: once
j_call: TRBJ2-1
cdr3_aa: CASSQGSLKQGRWGNEQFF
cdr3_nt: TGCGCCAGCAGCCAGGGCTCTTTAAAACAGGGCCGCTGGGGAAATGAGCAGTTCTTC

cdr3_length: 15
d_call: .
v_call: TRBV28
clone_size: .
j_call: TRBJ2-7
cdr3_aa: CASSLDRRPPNEQYF
cdr3_nt: TGTGCCAGCAGTTTAGACCGGAGGCCCCCCAACGAGCAGTACTTC

cdr3_length: 13
d_call: .
v_call: TRBV29-1
clone_size: once
j_call: TRBJ1-6
cdr3_aa: CSVVVGANSPLHF
cdr3_nt: TGCAGCGTTGTTGTAGGGGCTAATTCACCCCTCCACTTT

cdr3_length: 15
d_call: TRBD1
v_call: TRBV28
clone_size: .
j_call: TRBJ2-5
cdr3_aa: CASSFLAGGAETQYF
cdr3_nt: TGTGCCAGCAGTTTCTTGGCAGGGGGCGCGGAGACCCAGTACTTC

cdr3_length: 18
d_call: TRBD2
v_call: TRBV2
clone_size: .
j_call: TRBJ2-5
cdr3_aa: CASSEGWTSGGLQETQYF
cdr3_nt: TGTGCCAGCAGTGAAGGGTGGACTAGCGGGGGTCTTCAAGAGACCCAGTACTTC

cdr3_length: 14
d_call: TRBD1
v_call: TRBV6-5
clone_size: .
j_call: TRBJ2-4
cdr3_aa: CASSQGQGVYIQYF
cdr3_nt: TGTGCCAGCAGCCAAGGACAGGGGGTGTACATTCAGTACTTC

cdr3_length: 16
d_call: TRBD2
v_call: TRBV6-6
clone_size: few
j_call: TRBJ2-1
cdr3_aa: CASRDRAGGPYNEQFF
cdr3_nt: TGTGCCAGCAGGGACCGGGCGGGAGGGCCGTACAATGAGCAGTTCTTC

cdr3_length: 15
d_call: TRBD1
v_call: TRBV5-8
clone_size: .
j_call: TRBJ1-2
cdr3_aa: CASSLVGTGTRGYTF
cdr3_nt: TGTGCCAGCAGCTTGGTTGGGACAGGGACCCGTGGCTACACCTTC

cdr3_length: 17
d_call: .
v_call: TRBV5-4
clone_size: .
j_call: TRBJ1-1
cdr3_aa: CASSLKSSSERNTEAFF
cdr3_nt: TGTGCCAGCAGCTTAAAGTCTTCAAGTGAGAGGAACACTGAAGCTTTCTTT

cdr3_length: 16
d_call: TRBD2
v_call: TRBV5-5
clone_size: few
j_call: TRBJ2-5
cdr3_aa: CASSRDSGRLQETQYF
cdr3_nt: TGTGCCAGCAGCAGAGATAGCGGGAGGCTCCAAGAGACCCAGTACTTC

cdr3_length: 14
d_call: TRBD1
v_call: TRBV2
clone_size: once
j_call: TRBJ1-5
cdr3_aa: CASRWGTGNQPQHF
cdr3_nt: TGTGCCAGCAGGTGGGGGACAGGGAATCAGCCCCAGCATTTT

cdr3_length: 16
d_call: TRBD2
v_call: TRBV6-1
clone_size: .
j_call: TRBJ2-2
cdr3_aa: CASSDRDYSNTGELFF
cdr3_nt: TGTGCCAGCAGTGACCGGGACTATTCGAACACCGGGGAGCTGTTTTTT